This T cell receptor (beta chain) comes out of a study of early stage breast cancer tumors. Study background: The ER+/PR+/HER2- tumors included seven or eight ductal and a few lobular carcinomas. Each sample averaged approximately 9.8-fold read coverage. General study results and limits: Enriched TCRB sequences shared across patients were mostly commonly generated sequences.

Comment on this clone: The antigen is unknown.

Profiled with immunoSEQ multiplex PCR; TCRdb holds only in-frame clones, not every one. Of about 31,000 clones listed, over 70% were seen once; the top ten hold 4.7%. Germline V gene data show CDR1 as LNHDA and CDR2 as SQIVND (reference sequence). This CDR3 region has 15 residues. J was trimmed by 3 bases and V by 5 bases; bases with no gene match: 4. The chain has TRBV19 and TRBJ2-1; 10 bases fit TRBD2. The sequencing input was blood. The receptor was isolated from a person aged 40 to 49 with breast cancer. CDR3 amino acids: CASSPSGSNYNEQFF. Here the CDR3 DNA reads TGTGCCAGTAGTCCTAGCGGGAGCAACTACAATGAGCAGTTCTTC.